The 2 T cell receptor beta chains in this list originate from one sample, sequenced in a study of blood T cells in healthy people across ages. A J-beta primer mix and a sample-barcoded 5' primer were used in a second PCR of roughly 6 to 12 cycles. TCRdb independently ran MiXCR on the 5' RACE reads; one entry per CDR3 protein. The repertoire holds roughly 1,000,000 distinct CDR3 sequences, with roughly a quarter as singletons. These data were likewise used in another study, on T cells of mothers and their children.

Source material: blood. The receptors come from a girl between 2 and 10 years old in good health.

This chain links TRBV24-1 with TRBJ2-1; 11 bases agree with TRBD1. Germline V gene data show CDR1 as KGHDR and CDR2 as SFDVKD. The ends lost 4 bases at V and 5 bases at J; junction bases unmatched: 3. The CDR3 runs to 15 residues. In nucleotides, the CDR3 is TGTGCCACCAGTGAGGACAGGGGGCTGGACAATGAGCAGTTCTTC. Translation gives CATSEDRGLDNEQFF.

J is TRBJ2-2 and V is TRBV10-3, with D perhaps matching TRBD1 or TRBD2 (5 bases each). Between the trimmed V and J ends, which lost 6 bases and 7 bases, there was a span of 9 bases. Germline V gene data show CDR1 as ENHRY and CDR2 as SYGVKD. The CDR3 covers 12 residues. DNA for the CDR3: TGTGCCATCAGGGGGACGTACGGGGAGCTGTTTTTT. Its protein product is CAIRGTYGELFF.